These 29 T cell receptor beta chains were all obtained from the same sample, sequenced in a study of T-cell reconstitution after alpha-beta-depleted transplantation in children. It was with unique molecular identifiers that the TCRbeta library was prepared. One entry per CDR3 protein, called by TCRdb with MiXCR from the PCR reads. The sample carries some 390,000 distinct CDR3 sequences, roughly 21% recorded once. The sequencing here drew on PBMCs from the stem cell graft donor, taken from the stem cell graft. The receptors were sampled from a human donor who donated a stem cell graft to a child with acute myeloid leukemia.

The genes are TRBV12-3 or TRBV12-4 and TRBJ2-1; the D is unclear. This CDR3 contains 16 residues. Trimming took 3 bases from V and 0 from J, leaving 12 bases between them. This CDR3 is CASSFPELSSYNEQFF. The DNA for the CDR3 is TGTGCCAGCAGTTTCCCCGAACTAAGCTCCTACAATGAGCAGTTCTTC.

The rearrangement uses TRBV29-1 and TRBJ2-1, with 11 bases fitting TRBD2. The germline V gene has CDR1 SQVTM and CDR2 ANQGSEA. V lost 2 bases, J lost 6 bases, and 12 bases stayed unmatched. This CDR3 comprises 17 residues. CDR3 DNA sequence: TGCAGCGTTGAACCTGATGGTAGCGGGAGGGCGGGCAATGAGCAGTTCTTC. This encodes CSVEPDGSGRAGNEQFF.

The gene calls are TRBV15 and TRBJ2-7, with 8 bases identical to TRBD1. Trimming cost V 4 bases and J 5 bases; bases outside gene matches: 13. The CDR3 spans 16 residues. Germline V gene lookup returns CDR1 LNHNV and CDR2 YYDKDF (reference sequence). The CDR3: CATSTLTTGGADEQYF. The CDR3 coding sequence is TGTGCCACCAGCACCCTAACTACAGGGGGAGCAGACGAGCAGTACTTC.

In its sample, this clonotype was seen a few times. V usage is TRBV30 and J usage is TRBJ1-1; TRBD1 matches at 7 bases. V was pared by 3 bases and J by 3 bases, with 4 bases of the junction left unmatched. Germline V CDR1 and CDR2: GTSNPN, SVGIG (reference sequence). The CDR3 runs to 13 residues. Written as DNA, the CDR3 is TGTGCCTGGAGGGCAGGGGGGGACACTGAAGCTTTCTTT. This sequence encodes CAWRAGGDTEAFF.

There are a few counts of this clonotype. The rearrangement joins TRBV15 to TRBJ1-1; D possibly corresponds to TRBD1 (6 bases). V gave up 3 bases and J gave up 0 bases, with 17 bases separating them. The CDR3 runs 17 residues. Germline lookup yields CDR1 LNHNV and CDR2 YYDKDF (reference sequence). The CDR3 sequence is CATSSPTGDRLNTEAFF. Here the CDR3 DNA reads TGTGCCACCAGCAGTCCCACGGGAGACAGGCTGAACACTGAAGCTTTCTTT.

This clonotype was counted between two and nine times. The CDR3 loop reads CASRQTGSVLSSYNEQFF. The CDR3 DNA follows: TGTGCCAGCAGGCAGACGGGTAGCGTTTTAAGCTCCTACAATGAGCAGTTCTTC. The J gene is TRBJ2-1, the V gene TRBV28, with a weak D call TRBD2 (5 bases). The CDR3 has 18 residues. Germline CDR1 is MDHEN and CDR2 is SYDVKM. V was cut by 6 bases and J by 0 bases, with 21 bases left in between.

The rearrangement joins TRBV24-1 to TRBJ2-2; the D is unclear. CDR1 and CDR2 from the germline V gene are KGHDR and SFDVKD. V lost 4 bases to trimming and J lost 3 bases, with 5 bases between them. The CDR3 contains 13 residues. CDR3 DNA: TGTGCCACCAGTGAGCTTGACACCGGGGAGCTGTTTTTT. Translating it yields CATSELDTGELFF.

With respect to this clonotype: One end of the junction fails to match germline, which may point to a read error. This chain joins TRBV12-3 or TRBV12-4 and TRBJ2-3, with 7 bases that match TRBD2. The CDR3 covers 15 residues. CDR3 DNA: TGTACCAGCAGTTTGGGGGGGGACCCCACAGATACGCAGTATTTT. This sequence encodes CTSSLGGDPTDTQYF.

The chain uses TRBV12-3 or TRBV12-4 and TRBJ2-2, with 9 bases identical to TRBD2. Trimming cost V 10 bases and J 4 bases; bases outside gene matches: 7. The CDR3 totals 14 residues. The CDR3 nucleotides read TGTGCCACCACCGGGACTAGCCGCACCGGGGAGCTGTTTTTT. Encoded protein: CATTGTSRTGELFF.

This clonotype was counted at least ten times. CDR3 nucleotide sequence: TGCGCCAGCAGCTTGGGGGCTAGCGTGCAAGAGACCCAGTACTTC. It codes for CASSLGASVQETQYF. The chain has TRBV5-1 and TRBJ2-5, with D possibly being TRBD2 (6 bases). Germline assignment: CDR1 SGHRS and CDR2 YFSETQ. V gave up 0 bases and J gave up 2 bases, with 11 bases separating them. The length of the CDR3 is 15 residues.

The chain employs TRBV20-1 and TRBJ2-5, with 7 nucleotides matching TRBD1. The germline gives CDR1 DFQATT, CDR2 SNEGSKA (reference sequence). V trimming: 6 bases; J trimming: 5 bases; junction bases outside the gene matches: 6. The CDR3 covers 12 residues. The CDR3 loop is CSAQTGTETQYF. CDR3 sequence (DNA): TGCAGTGCCCAGACAGGGACGGAGACCCAGTACTTC.

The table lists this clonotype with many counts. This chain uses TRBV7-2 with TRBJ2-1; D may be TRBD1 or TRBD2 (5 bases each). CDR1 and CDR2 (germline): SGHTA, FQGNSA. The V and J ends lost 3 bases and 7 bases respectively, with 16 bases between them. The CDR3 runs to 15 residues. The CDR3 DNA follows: TGTGCCAGCAGCTTGGTGGGGCAGGGCGGGAATGAGCAGTTCTTC. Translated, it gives CASSLVGQGGNEQFF.

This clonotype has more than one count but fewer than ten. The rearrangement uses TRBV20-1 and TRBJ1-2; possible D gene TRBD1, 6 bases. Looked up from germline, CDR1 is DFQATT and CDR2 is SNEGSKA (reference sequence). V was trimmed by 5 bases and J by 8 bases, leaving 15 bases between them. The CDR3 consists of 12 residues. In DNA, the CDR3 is TGCAGTGCTCTACAGGGAAGGGCCGGCTACACCTTC. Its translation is CSALQGRAGYTF.

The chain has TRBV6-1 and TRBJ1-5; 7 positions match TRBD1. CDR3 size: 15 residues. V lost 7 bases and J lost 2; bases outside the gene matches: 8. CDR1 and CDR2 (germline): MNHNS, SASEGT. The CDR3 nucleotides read TGTGCCAGCAACCAGGGGGGGACGGGCAATCAGCCCCAGCATTTT. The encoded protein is CASNQGGTGNQPQHF.

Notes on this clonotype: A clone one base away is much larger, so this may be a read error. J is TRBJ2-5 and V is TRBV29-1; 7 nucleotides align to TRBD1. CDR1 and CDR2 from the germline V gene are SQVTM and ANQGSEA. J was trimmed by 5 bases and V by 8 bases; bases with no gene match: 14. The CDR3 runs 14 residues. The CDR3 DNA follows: TGCAGCATTCGTGGGACAGACGAGAACGAGACCCAGTACTTC. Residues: CSIRGTDENETQYF.

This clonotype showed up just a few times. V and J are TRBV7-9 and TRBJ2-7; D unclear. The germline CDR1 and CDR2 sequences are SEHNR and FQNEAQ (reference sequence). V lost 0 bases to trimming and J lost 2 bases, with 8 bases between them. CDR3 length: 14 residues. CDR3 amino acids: CASSLAVSPYEQYF. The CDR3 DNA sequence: TGTGCCAGCAGCTTAGCGGTTTCTCCCTACGAGCAGTACTTC.

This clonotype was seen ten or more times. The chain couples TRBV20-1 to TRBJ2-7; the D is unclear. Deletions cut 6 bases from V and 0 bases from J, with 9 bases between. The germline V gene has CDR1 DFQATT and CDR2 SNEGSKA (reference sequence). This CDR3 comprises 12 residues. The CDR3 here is CSAVTHSYEQYF. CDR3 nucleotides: TGCAGTGCCGTGACACACTCCTACGAGCAGTACTTC.

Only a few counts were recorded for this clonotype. The CDR3 DNA sequence: TGTGCCAGCAGTCCTTCTGTGTCGAGCTCCTACAATGAGCAGTTCTTC. This sequence encodes CASSPSVSSSYNEQFF. The V and J genes are TRBV12-3 or TRBV12-4 and TRBJ2-1; no clear D gene. CDR3 size: 16 residues. The V end was cut by 5 bases, the J end by 0 bases, with 14 bases between.

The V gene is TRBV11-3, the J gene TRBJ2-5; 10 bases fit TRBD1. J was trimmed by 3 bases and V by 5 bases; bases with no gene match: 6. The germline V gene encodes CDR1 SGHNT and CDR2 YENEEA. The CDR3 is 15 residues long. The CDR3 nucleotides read TGTGCCAGCAGCCCTCCGGGACAGGGGAAAGAGACCCAGTACTTC. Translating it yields CASSPPGQGKETQYF.

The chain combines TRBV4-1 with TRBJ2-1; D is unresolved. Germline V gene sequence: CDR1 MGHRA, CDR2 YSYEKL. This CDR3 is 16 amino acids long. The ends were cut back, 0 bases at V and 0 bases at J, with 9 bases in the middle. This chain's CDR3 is CASSQDWPSSYNEQFF. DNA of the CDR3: TGCGCCAGCAGCCAAGACTGGCCGAGCTCCTACAATGAGCAGTTCTTC.

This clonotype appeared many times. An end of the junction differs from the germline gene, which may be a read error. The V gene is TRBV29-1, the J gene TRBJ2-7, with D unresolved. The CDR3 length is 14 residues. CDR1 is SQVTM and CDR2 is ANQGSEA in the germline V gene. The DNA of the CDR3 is TGCAGCGCTGAAACGTCCCTGGGCTCCTACGAGCAGTACTTC. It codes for CSAETSLGSYEQYF.

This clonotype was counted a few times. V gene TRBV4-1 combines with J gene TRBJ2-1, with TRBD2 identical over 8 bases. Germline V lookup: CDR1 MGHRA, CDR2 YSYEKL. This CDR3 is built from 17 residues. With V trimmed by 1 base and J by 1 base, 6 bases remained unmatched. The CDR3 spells CASSQVQSGSSYNEQFF. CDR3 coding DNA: TGCGCCAGCAGCCAAGTCCAGAGCGGGAGTTCCTACAATGAGCAGTTCTTC.

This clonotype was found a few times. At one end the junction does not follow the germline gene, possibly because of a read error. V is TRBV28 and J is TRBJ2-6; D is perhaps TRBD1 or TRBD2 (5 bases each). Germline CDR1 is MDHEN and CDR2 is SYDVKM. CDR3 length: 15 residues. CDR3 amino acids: CASSPPGHGVNVLTF. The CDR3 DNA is TGTGCCAGCAGTCCCCCAGGGCACGGGGTCAACGTCCTGACTTTC. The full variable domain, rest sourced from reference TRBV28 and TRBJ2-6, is DVKVTQSSRYLVKRTGEKVFLECVQDMDHENMFWYRQDPGLGLRLIYFSYDVKMKEKGDIPEGYSVSREKKERFSLILESASTNQTSMYLCASSPPGHGVNVLTFGAGSRLTVL.

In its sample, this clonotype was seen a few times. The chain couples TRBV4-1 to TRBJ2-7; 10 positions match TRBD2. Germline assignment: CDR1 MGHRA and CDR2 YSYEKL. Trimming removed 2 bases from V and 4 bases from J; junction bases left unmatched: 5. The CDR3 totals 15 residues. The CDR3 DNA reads TGCGCCAGCAGCCAACTAGCGGGAGAAGGTTACGAGCAGTACTTC. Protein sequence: CASSQLAGEGYEQYF.

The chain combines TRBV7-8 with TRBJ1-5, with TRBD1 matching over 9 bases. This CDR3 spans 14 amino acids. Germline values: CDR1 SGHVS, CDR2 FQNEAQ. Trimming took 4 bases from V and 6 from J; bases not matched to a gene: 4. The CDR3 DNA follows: TGTGCCAGCAGCTGGGGACAGGGATCTCAGCCCCAGCATTTT. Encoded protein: CASSWGQGSQPQHF.

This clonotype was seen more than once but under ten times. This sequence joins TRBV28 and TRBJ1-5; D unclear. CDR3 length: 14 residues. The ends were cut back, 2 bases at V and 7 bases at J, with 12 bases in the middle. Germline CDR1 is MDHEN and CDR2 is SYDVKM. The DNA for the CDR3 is TGTGCCAGCAGTTTAAGGTATCGTATCCAGCCCCAGCATTTT. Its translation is CASSLRYRIQPQHF.

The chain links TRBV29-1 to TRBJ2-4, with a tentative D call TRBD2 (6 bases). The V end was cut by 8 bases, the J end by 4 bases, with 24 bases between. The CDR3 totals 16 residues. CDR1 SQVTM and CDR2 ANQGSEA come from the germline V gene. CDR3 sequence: CSIKTQTSLAKNIQYF. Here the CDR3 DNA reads TGCAGCATTAAAACTCAGACTAGTCTGGCTAAAAACATTCAGTACTTC.

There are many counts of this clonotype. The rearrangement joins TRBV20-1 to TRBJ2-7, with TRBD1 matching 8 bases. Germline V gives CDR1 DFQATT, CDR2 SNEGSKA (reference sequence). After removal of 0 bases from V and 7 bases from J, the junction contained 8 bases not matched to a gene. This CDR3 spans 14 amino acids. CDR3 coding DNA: TGCAGTGCTAGAGATCCCCAGGGGGCATGGGAGCAGTACTTC. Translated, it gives CSARDPQGAWEQYF.

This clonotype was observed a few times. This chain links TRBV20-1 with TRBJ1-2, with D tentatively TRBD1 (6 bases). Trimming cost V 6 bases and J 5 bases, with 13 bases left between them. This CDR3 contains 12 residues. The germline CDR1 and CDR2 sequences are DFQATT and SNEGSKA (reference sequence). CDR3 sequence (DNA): TGCAGTGCCGGAGGGCAGGGGTATGGCTACACCTTC. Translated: CSAGGQGYGYTF.